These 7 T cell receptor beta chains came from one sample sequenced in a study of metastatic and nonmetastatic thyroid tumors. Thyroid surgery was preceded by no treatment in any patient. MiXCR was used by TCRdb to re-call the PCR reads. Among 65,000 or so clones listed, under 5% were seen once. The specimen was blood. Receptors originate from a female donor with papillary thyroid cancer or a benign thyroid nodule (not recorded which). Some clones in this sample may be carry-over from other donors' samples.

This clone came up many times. The CDR3 loop reads CASSQQGHRNQPQHF. In nucleotides, the CDR3 is TGTGCCAGCAGTCAACAGGGCCACCGCAATCAGCCCCAGCATTTT. The rearrangement links TRBV2 to TRBJ1-5; TRBD1 might be the D (6 bases). Germline CDR1 reads SNHLY; CDR2 reads FYNNEI. The CDR3 totals 15 residues. Trimming shortened V by 5 bases and J by 2 bases, and 13 bases separated the two germline ends.

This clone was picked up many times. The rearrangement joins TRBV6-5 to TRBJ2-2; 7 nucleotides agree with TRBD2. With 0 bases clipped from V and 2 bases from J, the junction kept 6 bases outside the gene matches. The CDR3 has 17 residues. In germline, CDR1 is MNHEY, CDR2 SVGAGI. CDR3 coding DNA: TGTGCCAGCAGTTACTCGGTCGCTAGCGGTAACACCGGGGAGCTGTTTTTT. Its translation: CASSYSVASGNTGELFF.

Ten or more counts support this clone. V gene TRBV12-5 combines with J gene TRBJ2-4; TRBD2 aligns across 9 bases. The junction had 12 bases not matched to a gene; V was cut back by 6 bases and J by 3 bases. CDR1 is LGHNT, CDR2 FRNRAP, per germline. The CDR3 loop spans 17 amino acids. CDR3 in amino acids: CASGLGGRAGGKNIQYF. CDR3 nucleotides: TGTGCTAGTGGACTGGGCGGGAGGGCCGGGGGCAAAAACATTCAGTACTTC.

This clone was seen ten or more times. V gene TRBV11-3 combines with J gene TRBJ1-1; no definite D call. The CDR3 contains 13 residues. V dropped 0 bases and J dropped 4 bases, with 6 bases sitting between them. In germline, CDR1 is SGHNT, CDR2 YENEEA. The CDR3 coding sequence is TGTGCCAGCAGCTTAGAGGTGGGCACTGAAGCTTTCTTT. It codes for CASSLEVGTEAFF.

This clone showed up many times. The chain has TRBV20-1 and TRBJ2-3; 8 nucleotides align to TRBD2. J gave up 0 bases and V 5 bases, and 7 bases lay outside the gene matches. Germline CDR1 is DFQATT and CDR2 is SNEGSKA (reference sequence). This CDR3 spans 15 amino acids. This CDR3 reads CSALASSGSTDTQYF. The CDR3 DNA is TGCAGTGCTCTCGCGTCTAGCGGGAGCACAGATACGCAGTATTTT.

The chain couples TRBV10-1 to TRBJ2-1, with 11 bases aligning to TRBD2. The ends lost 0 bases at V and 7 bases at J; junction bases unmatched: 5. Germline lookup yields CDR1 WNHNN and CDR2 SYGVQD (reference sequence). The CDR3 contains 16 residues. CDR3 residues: CASSESLAGGQNEQFF. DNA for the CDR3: TGCGCCAGCAGTGAGTCTCTAGCGGGAGGACAAAATGAGCAGTTCTTC.

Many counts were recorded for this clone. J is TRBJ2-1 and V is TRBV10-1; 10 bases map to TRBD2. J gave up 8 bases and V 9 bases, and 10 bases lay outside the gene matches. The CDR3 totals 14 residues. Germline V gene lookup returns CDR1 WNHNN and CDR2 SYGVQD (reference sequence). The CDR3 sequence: CARVLLAGIDEQFF. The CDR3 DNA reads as TGCGCCAGAGTTTTACTAGCGGGAATTGATGAGCAGTTCTTC.